One TCR beta chain is described in this entry. Samples came from axillary lymph nodes draining the breast cancer. Trimming took off 0 bases at V and 8 bases at J, with 23 bases between the two ends. The CDR3 loop spans 18 amino acids. The germline V gene has CDR1 LGHDT and CDR2 YNNKEL (reference sequence). This specimen belongs to a study of breast tumors, draining lymph nodes, adjacent tissues. Via MiXCR, TCRdb re-called the multiplex PCR reads, giving one row per CDR3 protein. The sample shows about 130,000 distinct CDR3 sequences, 20% of them seen only once. The gene calls are TRBV3-1 and TRBJ2-1; D is perhaps TRBD2 (6 bases). The clonotype was recovered from a female donor with breast cancer. Some clones in this sample may be carry-over from other donors' samples. Input material: axillary lymph node tissue. The CDR3 loop reads CASSQEGGIGNLRHEQFF. CDR3 sequence (DNA): TGTGCCAGCAGCCAAGAGGGGGGTATCGGCAACTTAAGACATGAGCAGTTCTTC.